This TCR beta chain came from a study of Graves' ophthalmopathy and Graves' hyperthyroidism. RNA transcripts were the source from which TCR beta CDR3 regions were amplified. The authors performed first-round RT-PCR with HTBI primers and then a second-round multiplex PCR. TCRdb itself ran the multiplex PCR reads through MiXCR, one entry per CDR3 protein. There are 600,000 to 650,000 distinct CDR3 sequences in the sample; around a fifth occur only once, and about 6.6% lies in the top ten. Study-level results: Sensitivity reached around 88% and specificity approximately 81% for a 13-signature model separating ophthalmopathy from stable hyperthyroidism.

This clonotype was seen ten or more times. Its specificity is not known. This CDR3 has 14 amino acids. Trimming stripped 5 bases from V and 4 bases from J, with 12 bases between. This chain connects TRBV12-3 or TRBV12-4 to TRBJ1-5, with a weak D call TRBD1 (5 bases). The source material was peripheral blood. This clonotype was sampled from a young woman with stable Graves' hyperthyroidism. Some clones in this sample may be carry-over from other donors' samples. Written as DNA, the CDR3 is TGTGCCAGCAGTAGGGACGGGCGTAATCAGCCCCAGCATTTT. Translated, it gives CASSRDGRNQPQHF.